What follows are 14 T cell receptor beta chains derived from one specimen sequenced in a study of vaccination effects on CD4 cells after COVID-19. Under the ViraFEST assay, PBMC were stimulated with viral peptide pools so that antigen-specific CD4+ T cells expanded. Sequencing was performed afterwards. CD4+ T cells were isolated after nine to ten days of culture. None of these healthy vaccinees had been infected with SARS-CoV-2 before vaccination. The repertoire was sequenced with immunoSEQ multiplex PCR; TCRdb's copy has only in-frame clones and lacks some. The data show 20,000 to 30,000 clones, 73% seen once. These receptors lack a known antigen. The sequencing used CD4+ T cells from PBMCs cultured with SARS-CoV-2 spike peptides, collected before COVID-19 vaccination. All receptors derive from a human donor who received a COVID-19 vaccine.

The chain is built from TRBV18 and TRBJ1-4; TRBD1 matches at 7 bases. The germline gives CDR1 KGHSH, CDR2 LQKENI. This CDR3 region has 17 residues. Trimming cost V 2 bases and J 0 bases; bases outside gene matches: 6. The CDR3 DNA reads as TGTGCCAGCTCACCAACAACAGGGGTTGCAACTAATGAAAAACTGTTTTTT. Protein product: CASSPTTGVATNEKLFF.

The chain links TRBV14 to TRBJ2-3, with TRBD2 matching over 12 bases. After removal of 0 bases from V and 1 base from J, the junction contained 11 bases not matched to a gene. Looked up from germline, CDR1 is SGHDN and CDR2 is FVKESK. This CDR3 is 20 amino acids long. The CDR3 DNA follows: TGTGCCAGCAGCCAAGATAGAGGACTAGCGGGGTTTCGGGGCACAGATACGCAGTATTTT. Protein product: CASSQDRGLAGFRGTDTQYF. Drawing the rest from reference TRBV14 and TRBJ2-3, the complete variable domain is EAGVTQFPSHSVIEKGQTVTLRCDPISGHDNLYWYRRVMGKEIKFLLHFVKESKQDESGMPNNRFLAERTGGTYSTLKVQPAELEDSGVYFCASSQDRGLAGFRGTDTQYFGPGTRLTVL.

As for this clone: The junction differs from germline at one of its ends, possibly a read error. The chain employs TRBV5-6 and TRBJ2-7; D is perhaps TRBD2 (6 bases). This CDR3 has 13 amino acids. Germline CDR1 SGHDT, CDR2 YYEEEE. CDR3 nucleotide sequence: TGTGCCAGCAGCTTGACTAGCTCCCACGAGCAGTACTTC. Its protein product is CASSLTSSHEQYF.

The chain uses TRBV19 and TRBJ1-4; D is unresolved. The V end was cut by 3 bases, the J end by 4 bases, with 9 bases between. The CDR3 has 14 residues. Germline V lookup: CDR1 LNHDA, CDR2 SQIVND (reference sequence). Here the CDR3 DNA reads TGTGCCAGTAGTATTTATCAGGATAATGAAAAACTGTTTTTT. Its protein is CASSIYQDNEKLFF.

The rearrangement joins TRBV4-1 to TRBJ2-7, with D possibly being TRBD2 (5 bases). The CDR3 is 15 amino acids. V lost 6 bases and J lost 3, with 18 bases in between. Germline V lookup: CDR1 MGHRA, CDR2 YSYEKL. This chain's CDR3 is CASSLASVGGYEQYF. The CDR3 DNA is TGCGCCAGCAGTCTAGCATCGGTGGGCGGCTACGAGCAGTACTTC.

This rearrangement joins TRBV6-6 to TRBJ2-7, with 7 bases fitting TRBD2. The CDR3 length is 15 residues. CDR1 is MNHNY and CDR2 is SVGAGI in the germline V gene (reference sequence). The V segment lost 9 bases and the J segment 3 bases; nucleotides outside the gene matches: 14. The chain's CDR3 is CASIGELARDYEQYF. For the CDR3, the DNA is TGTGCCAGTATAGGGGAACTAGCGAGAGACTACGAGCAGTACTTC.

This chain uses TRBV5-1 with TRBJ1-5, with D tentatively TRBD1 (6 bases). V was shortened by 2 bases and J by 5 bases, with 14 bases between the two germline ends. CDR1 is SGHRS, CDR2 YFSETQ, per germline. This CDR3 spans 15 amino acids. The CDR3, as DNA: TGCGCCAGCAGCTTACAGGGAGGGCGGGATCAGCCCCAGCATTTT. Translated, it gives CASSLQGGRDQPQHF. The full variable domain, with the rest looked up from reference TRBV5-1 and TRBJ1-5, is KAGVTQTPRYLIKTRGQQVTLSCSPISGHRSVSWYQQTPGQGLQFLFEYFSETQRNKGNFPGRFSGRQFSNSRSEMNVSTLELGDSALYLCASSLQGGRDQPQHFGDGTRLSIL.

Written as DNA, the CDR3 is TGCGCCAGCAGCTTGGTACGCCCTTTGGCGGACGGGGAGCTGTTTTTT. Protein: CASSLVRPLADGELFF. This chain uses TRBV5-1 with TRBJ2-2; D not certain. The V and J ends lost 0 bases and 7 bases respectively, with 16 bases between them. Germline CDR1 and CDR2: SGHRS and YFSETQ. The CDR3 is made up of 16 amino acids.

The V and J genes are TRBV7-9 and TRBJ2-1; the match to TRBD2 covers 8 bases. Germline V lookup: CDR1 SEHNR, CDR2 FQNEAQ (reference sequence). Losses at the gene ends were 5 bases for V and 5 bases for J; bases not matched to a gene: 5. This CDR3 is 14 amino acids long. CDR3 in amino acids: CASSPAGANNEQFF. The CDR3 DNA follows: TGTGCCAGCAGCCCAGCGGGAGCCAACAATGAGCAGTTCTTC.

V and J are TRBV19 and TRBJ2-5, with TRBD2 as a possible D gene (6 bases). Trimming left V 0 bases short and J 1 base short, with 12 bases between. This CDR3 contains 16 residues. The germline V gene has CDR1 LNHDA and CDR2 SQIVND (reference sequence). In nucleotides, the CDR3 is TGTGCCAGTAGTATAGACTGGGACTCCTCCCAAGAGACCCAGTACTTC. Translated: CASSIDWDSSQETQYF.

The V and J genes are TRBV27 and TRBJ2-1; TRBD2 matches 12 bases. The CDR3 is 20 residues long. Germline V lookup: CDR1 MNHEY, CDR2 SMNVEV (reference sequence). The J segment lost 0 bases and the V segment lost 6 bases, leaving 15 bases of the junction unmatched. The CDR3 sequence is CASSTRLAGDPRRSYNEQFF. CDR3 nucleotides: TGTGCCAGCAGCACTAGACTAGCGGGAGACCCCCGTCGCTCCTACAATGAGCAGTTCTTC.

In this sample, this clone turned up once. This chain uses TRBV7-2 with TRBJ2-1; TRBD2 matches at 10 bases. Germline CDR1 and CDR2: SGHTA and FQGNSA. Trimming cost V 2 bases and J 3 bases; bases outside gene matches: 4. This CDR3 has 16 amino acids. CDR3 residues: CASSLNQREGYNEQFF. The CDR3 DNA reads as TGTGCCAGCAGCTTAAACCAGCGGGAGGGCTACAATGAGCAGTTCTTC.

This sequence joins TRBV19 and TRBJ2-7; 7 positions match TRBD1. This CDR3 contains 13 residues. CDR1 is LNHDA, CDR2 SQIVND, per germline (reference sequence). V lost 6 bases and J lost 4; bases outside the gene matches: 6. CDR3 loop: CASSRDRGYEQYF. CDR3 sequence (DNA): TGTGCCAGTAGCCGGGACAGAGGGTACGAGCAGTACTTC.

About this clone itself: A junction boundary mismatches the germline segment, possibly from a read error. The DNA of the CDR3 is TGCGCCAGCAGATTGGGGACCCCTAGTTCCCGGGTAGAAAAACTGTTTTTT. This codes for CASRLGTPSSRVEKLFF. V and J are TRBV5-1 and TRBJ1-4; perhaps TRBD1 as D (5 bases). The length of the CDR3 is 17 residues. CDR1 is SGHRS, CDR2 YFSETQ, per germline. Full variable domain (missing parts from reference TRBV5-1 and TRBJ1-4): KAGVTQTPRYLIKTRGQQVTLSCSPISGHRSVSWYQQTPGQGLQFLFEYFSETQRNKGNFPGRFSGRQFSNSRSEMNVSTLELGDSALYLCASRLGTPSSRVEKLFFGSGTQLSVL.